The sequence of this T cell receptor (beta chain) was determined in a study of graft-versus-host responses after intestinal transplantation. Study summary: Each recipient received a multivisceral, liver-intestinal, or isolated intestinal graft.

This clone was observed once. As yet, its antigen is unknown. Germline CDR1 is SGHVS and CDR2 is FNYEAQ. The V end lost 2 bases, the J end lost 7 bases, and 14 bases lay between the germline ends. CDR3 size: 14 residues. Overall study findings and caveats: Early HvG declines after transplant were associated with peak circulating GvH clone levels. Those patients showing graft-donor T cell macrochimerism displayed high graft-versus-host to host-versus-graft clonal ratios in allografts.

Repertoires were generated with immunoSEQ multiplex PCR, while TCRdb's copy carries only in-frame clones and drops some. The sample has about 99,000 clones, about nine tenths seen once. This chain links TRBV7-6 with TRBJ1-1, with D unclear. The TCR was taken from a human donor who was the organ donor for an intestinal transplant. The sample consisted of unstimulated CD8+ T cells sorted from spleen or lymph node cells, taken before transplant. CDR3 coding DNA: TGTGCCAGCAGCTTACTAGAGGGAGTACGTGAAGCTTTCTTT. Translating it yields CASSLLEGVREAFF.